This T cell receptor beta chain emerged from a study of Tregs in tolerant kidney transplant recipients. The study's findings and limits: Biological reproducibility was not directly addressed, but technical replication error appeared minimal. Validation in larger populations is needed because few patients were studied.

CD4+CD25+CD127- Tregs, CD4+CD25- non-Tregs, CD4 and CD8 cells were sorted. Germline V CDR1 and CDR2: SEHNR, FQNEAQ (reference sequence). V lost 4 bases and J lost 1, with 14 bases in between. This CDR3 spans 17 amino acids. Comment on this clone: Its antigen is currently unknown.

Assay used: immunoSEQ multiplex PCR; TCRdb lists only in-frame clones, some missing. The sample contains 50,000 or so clones, about 90% of which appear only once. This sequence was found in a human donor in good health. V is TRBV7-9 and J is TRBJ2-6; D perhaps matches TRBD1 (6 bases). The specimen sequenced was Tregs from blood. CDR3 amino acids: CASSSGQLGSGANVLTF. CDR3 bases: TGTGCCAGCAGCTCTGGACAGCTGGGGTCTGGGGCCAACGTCCTGACTTTC.